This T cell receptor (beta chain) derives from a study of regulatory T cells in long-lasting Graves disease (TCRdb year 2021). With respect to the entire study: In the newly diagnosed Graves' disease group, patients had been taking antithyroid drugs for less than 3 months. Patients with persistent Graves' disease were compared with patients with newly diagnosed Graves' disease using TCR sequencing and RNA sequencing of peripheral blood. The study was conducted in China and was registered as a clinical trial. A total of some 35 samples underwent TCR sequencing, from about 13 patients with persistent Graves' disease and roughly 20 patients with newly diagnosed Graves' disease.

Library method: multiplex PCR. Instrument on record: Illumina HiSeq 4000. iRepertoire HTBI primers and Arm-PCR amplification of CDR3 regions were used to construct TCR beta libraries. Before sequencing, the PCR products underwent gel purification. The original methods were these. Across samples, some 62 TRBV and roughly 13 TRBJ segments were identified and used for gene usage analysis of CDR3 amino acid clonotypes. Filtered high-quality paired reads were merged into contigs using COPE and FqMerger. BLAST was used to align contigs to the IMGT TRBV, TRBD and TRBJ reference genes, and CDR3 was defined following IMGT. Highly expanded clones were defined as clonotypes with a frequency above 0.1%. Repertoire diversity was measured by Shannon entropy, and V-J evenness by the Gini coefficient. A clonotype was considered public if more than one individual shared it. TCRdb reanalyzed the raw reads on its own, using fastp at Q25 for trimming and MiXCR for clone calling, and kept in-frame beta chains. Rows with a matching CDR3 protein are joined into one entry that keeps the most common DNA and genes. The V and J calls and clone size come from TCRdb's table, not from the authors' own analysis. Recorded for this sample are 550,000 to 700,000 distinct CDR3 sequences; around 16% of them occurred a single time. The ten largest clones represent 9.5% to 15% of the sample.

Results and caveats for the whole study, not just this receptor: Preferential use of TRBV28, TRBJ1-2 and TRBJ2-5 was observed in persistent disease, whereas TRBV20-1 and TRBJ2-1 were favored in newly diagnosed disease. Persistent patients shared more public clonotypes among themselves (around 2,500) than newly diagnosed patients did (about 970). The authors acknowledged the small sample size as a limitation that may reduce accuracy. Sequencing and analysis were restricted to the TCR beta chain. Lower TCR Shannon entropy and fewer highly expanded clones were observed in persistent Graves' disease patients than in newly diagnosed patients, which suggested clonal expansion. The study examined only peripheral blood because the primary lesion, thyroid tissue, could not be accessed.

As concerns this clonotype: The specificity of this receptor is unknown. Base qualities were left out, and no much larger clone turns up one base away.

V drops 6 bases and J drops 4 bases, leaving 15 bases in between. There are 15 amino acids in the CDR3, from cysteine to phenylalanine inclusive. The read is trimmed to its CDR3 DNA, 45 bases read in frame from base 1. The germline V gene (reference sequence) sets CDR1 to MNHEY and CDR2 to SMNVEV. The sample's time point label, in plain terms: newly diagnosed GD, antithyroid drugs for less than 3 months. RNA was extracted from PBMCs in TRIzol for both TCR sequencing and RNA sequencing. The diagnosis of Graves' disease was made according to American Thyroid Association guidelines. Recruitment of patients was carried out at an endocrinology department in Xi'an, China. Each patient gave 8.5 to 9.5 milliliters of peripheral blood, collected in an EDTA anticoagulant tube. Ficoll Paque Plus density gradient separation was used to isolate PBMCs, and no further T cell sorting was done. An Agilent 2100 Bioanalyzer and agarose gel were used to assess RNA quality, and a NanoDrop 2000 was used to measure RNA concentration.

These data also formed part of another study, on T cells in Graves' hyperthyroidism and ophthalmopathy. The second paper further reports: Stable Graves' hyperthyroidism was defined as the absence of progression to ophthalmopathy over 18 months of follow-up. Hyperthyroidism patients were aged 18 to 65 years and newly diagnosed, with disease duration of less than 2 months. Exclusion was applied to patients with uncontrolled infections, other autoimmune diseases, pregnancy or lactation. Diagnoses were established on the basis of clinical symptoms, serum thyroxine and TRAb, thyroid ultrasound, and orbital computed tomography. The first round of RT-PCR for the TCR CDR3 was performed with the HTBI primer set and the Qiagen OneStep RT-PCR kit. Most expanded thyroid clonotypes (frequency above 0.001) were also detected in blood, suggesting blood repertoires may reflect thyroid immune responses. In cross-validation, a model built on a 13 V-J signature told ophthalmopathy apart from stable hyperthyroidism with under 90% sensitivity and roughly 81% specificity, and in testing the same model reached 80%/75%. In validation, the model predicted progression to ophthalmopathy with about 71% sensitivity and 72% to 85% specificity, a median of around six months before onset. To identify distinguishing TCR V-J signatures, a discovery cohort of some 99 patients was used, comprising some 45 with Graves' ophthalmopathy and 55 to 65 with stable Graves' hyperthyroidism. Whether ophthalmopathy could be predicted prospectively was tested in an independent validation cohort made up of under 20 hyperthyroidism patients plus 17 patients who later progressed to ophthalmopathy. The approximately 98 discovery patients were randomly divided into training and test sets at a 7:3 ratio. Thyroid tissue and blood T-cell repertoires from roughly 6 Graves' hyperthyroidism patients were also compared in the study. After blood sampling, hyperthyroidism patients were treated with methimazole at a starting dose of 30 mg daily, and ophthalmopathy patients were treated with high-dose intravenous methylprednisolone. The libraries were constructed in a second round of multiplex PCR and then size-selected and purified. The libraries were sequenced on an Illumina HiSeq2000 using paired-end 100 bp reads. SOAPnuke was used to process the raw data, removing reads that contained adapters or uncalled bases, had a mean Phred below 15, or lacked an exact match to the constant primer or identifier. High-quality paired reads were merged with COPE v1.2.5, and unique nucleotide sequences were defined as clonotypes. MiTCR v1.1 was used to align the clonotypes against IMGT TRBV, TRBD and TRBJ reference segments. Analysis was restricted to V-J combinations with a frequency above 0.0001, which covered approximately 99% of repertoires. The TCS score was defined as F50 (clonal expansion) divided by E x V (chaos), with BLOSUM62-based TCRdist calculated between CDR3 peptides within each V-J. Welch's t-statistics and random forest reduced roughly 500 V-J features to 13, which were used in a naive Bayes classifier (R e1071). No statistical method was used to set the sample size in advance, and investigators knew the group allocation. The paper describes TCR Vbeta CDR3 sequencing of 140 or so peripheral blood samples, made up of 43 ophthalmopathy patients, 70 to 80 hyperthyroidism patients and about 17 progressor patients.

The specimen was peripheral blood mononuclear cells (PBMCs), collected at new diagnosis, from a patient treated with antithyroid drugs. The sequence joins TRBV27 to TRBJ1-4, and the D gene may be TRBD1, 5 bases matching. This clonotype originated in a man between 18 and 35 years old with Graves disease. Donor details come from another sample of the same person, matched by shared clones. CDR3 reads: CASSPSGSSNEKLFF. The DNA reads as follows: TGTGCCAGCAGCCCCTCAGGGAGTAGTAATGAAAAACTGTTTTTT.